The 9 T cell receptor beta chains in this list originate from one sample, sequenced in a study of beta chain features in type 1 diabetes. Overall study results and limits: There was a moderate but significant shortening of TCRB CDR3s in all four CD4+ subsets of Type 1 diabetes patients.

No antigen is known for these receptors. What was sequenced were expressed TCRB transcripts, since all of the isolated RNA had been reverse transcribed. Assay: immunoSEQ multiplex PCR; the TCRdb copy retains only in-frame clones and omits some. The sample includes about 170,000 clones, approximately 8% of them seen just once. Sequencing input: central memory CD4+ T cells from blood. Every receptor here comes from a man younger than 35 with type 1 diabetes.

This clone was observed a single time. The chain joins TRBV28 to TRBJ1-2; 7 positions match TRBD1. J lost 6 bases, V lost 3 bases, and 13 bases had no gene match. The CDR3 is 16 amino acids. Germline V CDR1 and CDR2: MDHEN, SYDVKM. The CDR3 region is CASSLGGQPFYHGYTF. CDR3 sequence (DNA): TGTGCCAGCAGTTTGGGGGGACAGCCCTTTTATCATGGCTACACCTTC.

This chain connects TRBV5-1 to TRBJ2-5; D might be TRBD2 (6 bases). CDR1 SGHRS and CDR2 YFSETQ come from the germline V gene. The CDR3 is 14 amino acids. Trimming removed 4 bases from V and 4 bases from J, with 14 bases in between. The CDR3 nucleotides are TGCGCCAGCAGCACCCCGACTAGTGGAGAGACCCAGTACTTC. It yields the protein CASSTPTSGETQYF.

This clone has ten or more counts. The V gene is TRBV27, the J gene TRBJ2-1, with D maybe TRBD2 (6 bases). The CDR3 is made up of 14 amino acids. Trimming removed 3 bases at V and 2 bases at J, with 8 bases between. Germline V gene lookup returns CDR1 MNHEY and CDR2 SMNVEV (reference sequence). This CDR3 is CASSLRGTYNEQFF. In DNA, the CDR3 is TGTGCCAGCAGTTTGCGGGGTACCTACAATGAGCAGTTCTTC.

This clone was observed a handful of times. V gene TRBV9 combines with J gene TRBJ2-3, with no clear D. V was cut by 0 bases and J by 6 bases, with 11 bases left in between. The CDR3 contains 14 residues. Germline V CDR1 and CDR2: SGDLS, YYNGEE. The CDR3 sequence: CASSVVTGSDTQYF. The CDR3 DNA sequence: TGTGCCAGCAGCGTAGTGACTGGCTCGGATACGCAGTATTTT.

The chain is built from TRBV2 and TRBJ1-1; D is uncertain. The V and J ends lost 4 bases and 1 base respectively, with 10 bases between them. Per the germline V gene, CDR1 is SNHLY and CDR2 is FYNNEI. This CDR3 has 14 residues. CDR3 loop: CASSVRGSNTEAFF. CDR3 bases: TGTGCCAGCAGTGTTCGGGGTTCGAACACTGAAGCTTTCTTT. Full variable domain (missing parts from reference TRBV2 and TRBJ1-1): EPEVTQTPSHQVTQMGQEVILRCVPISNHLYFYWYRQILGQKVEFLVSFYNNEISEKSEIFDDQFSVERPDGSNFTLKIRSTKLEDSAMYFCASSVRGSNTEAFFGQGTRLTVV.

The chain couples TRBV19 to TRBJ1-2; 9 positions match TRBD1. With V trimmed by 4 bases and J by 5 bases, 11 bases remained unmatched. The CDR3 contains 16 residues. The germline V gene has CDR1 LNHDA and CDR2 SQIVND (reference sequence). The CDR3, as DNA: TGTGCCAGTAGTACTCCTCCGGGACAGGGAAATTATGGCTACACCTTC. Translation: CASSTPPGQGNYGYTF. The full variable domain, in which reference TRBV19 and TRBJ1-2 provide the parts outside the CDR3, is DGGITQSPKYLFRKEGQNVTLSCEQNLNHDAMYWYRQDPGQGLRLIYYSQIVNDFQKGDIAEGYSVSREKKESFPLTVTSAQKNPTAFYLCASSTPPGQGNYGYTFGSGTRLTVV.

The chain recombines TRBV2 with TRBJ2-1; D possibly corresponds to TRBD2 (5 bases). This CDR3 comprises 15 residues. V was shortened by 0 bases and J by 5 bases, with 11 bases between the two germline ends. Germline assignment: CDR1 SNHLY and CDR2 FYNNEI. The CDR3 DNA reads as TGTGCCAGCAGTGAAGCCGGTAGCGCAGACAATGAGCAGTTCTTC. It yields the protein CASSEAGSADNEQFF.

The chain links TRBV7-2 to TRBJ2-5; D call uncertain. CDR1 is SGHTA and CDR2 is FQGNSA in the germline V gene. CDR3 length: 16 amino acids. V was pared by 8 bases and J by 4 bases, with 23 bases between. CDR3 sequence: CASQPQSGGARETQYF. CDR3 sequence (DNA): TGTGCCAGCCAGCCCCAGTCGGGTGGCGCGCGAGAGACCCAGTACTTC.

This clone was seen only a few times. This rearrangement joins TRBV19 to TRBJ2-2; the match to TRBD1 covers 9 bases. The CDR3 is 16 amino acids. The germline V gene has CDR1 LNHDA and CDR2 SQIVND (reference sequence). The J segment lost 4 bases and the V segment lost 4 bases, leaving 7 bases of the junction unmatched. CDR3 residues: CASSTTGGTGTGELFF. The CDR3 nucleotides are TGTGCCAGTAGTACCACAGGGGGCACGGGCACCGGGGAGCTGTTTTTT.